The T cell receptor beta chain described here comes from a study of beta chain features in type 1 diabetes. Study-level findings and limits: Junctions at VDJ sites from type 1 diabetes patients had fewer insertions and more deletions. Moderately but significantly shorter TCRB CDR3s were found in Type 1 diabetes patients in all four CD4+ subsets.

Germline V gene sequence: CDR1 GTSNPN, CDR2 SVGIG (reference sequence). V lost 4 bases to trimming and J lost 2 bases; unmatched junction nucleotides: 4. The CDR3 consists of 14 residues. What was sequenced were expressed TCRB transcripts, since all of the isolated RNA had been reverse transcribed. Here immunoSEQ multiplex PCR was the method, and the copy in TCRdb shows in-frame clones only, minus some. The sample shows 250,000 or so clones, 68% of them seen only once. A note on this clone: What it binds is unknown.

Specimen: naive CD4+ T cells from blood. The sequence was collected from a man between 25 and 39 years old in good health. The V gene is TRBV30, the J gene TRBJ1-2; the match to TRBD1 covers 10 bases. DNA for the CDR3: TGTGCCTGGACCCTGGGACAGGGGAACTATGGCTACACCTTC. Translation: CAWTLGQGNYGYTF.